This T cell receptor (beta chain) was documented in a study of cytomegalovirus exposure and HLA in healthy donors. Findings and caveats of the study: With later analysis, a missense DCLRE1C variant became linked to TCR beta V- and J-gene trimming. Per published reports, the classifier diagnosed cytomegalovirus status with high specificity and sensitivity.

The PCR employed 60 Vbeta primers together with 13 Jbeta primers. The table came from immunoSEQ multiplex PCR; TCRdb's copy has only in-frame clones and leaves some out. The sample has about 170,000 clones; about 85% are singletons. Details on this clone: Its antigen is currently unknown.

The origin of this receptor is a man aged 25 to 45 in good health and CMV-seropositive. Sequencing input: PBMCs.

In DNA form, the CDR3 reads TGCGCCAGCAGCCCGCGGACAGGAGGAAATTCACCCCTCCACTTT. Encoded protein: CASSPRTGGNSPLHF. This chain connects TRBV4-1 to TRBJ1-6, with 7 bases identical to TRBD1. The V and J ends lost 4 bases and 7 bases, in that order; junction bases with no gene match: 7. The CDR3 is 15 residues long. Germline CDR1 MGHRA, CDR2 YSYEKL.